Each of the 2 T cell receptor beta chains below was sequenced from the same sample in a study of regulatory T cells in long-lasting Graves disease. Time point defined: persistent/refractory GD, antithyroid drugs over 5 years with positive TRAb. Preparation of the TCR library used RNA extracted from PBMCs. Arm-PCR of CDR3 regions and iRepertoire HTBI primers were used to build TCR beta libraries. TCRdb redid the calling of the multiplex PCR reads with MiXCR, one entry per CDR3 protein. The sample holds a few hundred thousand distinct CDR3 sequences; around a fifth are singletons and the top ten take around 15%. The material sequenced was peripheral blood mononuclear cells (PBMCs), taken when the disease was refractory, from a patient treated with antithyroid drugs. These receptors were collected from a female donor with Graves disease.

This sequence joins TRBV28 and TRBJ1-1, with D unresolved. From germline, CDR1 is MDHEN and CDR2 SYDVKM. V was cut by 6 bases and J by 0 bases, with 14 bases left in between. This CDR3 is 15 amino acids long. The CDR3 nucleotides are TGTGCCAGCAGCCTAGCAGGATTCATGAACACTGAAGCTTTCTTT. As protein: CASSLAGFMNTEAFF.

This clonotype occurred a few times. The CDR3 bases are TGCAGTGCTCCCAACTTAGCGGGTCCGGAGACCCAGTACTTC. It translates to CSAPNLAGPETQYF. The V call is TRBV20-1, the J call TRBJ2-5; 7 nucleotides align to TRBD2. The CDR3 consists of 14 residues. The J segment lost 5 bases and the V segment lost 5 bases, leaving 11 bases of the junction unmatched. Germline V gene lookup returns CDR1 DFQATT and CDR2 SNEGSKA (reference sequence).